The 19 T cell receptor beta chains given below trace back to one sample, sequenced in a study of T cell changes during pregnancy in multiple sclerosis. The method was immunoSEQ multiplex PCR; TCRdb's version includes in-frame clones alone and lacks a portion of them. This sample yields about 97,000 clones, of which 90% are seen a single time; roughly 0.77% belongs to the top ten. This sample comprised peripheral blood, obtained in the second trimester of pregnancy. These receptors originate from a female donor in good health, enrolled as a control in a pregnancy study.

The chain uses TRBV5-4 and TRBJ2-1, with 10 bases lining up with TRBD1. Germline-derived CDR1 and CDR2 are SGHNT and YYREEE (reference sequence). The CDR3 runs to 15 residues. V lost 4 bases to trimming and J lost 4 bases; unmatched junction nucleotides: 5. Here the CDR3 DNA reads TGTGCCAGCAGCGTGGACAGGGGGATATACAATGAGCAGTTCTTC. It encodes CASSVDRGIYNEQFF.

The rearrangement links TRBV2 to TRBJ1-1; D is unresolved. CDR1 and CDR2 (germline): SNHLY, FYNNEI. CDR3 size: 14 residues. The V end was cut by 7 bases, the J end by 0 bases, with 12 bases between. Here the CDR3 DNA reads TGTGCCAGCAAGGGCGGAGGAATGAACACTGAAGCTTTCTTT. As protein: CASKGGGMNTEAFF. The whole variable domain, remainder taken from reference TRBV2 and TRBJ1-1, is EPEVTQTPSHQVTQMGQEVILRCVPISNHLYFYWYRQILGQKVEFLVSFYNNEISEKSEIFDDQFSVERPDGSNFTLKIRSTKLEDSAMYFCASKGGGMNTEAFFGQGTRLTVV.

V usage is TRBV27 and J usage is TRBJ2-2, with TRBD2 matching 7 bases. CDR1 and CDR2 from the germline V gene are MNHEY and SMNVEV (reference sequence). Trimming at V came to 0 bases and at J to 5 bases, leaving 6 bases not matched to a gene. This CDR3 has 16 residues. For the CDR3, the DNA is TGTGCCAGCAGTTTATCGGGAGGGCCGTGGACCGGGGAGCTGTTTTTT. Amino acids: CASSLSGGPWTGELFF.

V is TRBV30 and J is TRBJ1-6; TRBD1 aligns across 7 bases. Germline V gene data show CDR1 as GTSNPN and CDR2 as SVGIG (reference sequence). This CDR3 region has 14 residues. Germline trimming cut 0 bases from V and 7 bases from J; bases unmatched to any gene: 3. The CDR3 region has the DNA TGTGCCTGGAGTGTGGGACAGAAGAATTCACCCCTCCACTTT. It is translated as CAWSVGQKNSPLHF.

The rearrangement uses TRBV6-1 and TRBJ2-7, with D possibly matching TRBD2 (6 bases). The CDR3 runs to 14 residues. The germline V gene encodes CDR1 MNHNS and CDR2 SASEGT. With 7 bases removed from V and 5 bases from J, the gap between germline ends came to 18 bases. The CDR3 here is CASTRSGDIHEQYF. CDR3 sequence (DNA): TGTGCCAGCACCCGTTCGGGGGATATCCACGAGCAGTACTTC.

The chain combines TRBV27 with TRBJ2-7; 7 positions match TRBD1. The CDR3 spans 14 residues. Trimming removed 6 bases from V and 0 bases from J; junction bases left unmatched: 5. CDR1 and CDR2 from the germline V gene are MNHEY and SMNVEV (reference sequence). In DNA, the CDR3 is TGTGCCAGCAGCCTCGACAGGGTCTCCTACGAGCAGTACTTC. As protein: CASSLDRVSYEQYF.

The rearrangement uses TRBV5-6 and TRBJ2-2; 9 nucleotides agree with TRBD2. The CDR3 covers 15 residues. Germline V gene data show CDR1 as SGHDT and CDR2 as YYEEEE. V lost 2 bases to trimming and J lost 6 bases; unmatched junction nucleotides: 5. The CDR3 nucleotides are TGTGCCAGCAGCTTAGTAGCGGGAGCTTCCGGGGAGCTGTTTTTT. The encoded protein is CASSLVAGASGELFF. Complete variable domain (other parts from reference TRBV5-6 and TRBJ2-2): DAGVTQSPTHLIKTRGQQVTLRCSPKSGHDTVSWYQQALGQGPQFIFQYYEEEERQRGNFPDRFSGHQFPNYSSELNVNALLLGDSALYLCASSLVAGASGELFFGEGSRLTVL.

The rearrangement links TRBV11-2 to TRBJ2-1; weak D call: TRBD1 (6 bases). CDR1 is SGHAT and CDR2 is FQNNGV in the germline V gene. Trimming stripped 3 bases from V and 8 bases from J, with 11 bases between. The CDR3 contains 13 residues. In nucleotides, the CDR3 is TGTGCCAGCAGCTTTGGGGGCCCATATGAGCAGTTCTTC. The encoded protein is CASSFGGPYEQFF. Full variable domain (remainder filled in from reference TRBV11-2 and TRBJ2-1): EAGVAQSPRYKIIEKRQSVAFWCNPISGHATLYWYQQILGQGPKLLIQFQNNGVVDDSQLPKDRFSAERLKGVDSTLKIQPAKLEDSAVYLCASSFGGPYEQFFGPGTRLTVL.

CDR3 sequence (DNA): TGTGCCAGCAGCGCCGAGCCCCGGACTAGCGTGTACAATGAGCAGTTCTTC. It yields the protein CASSAEPRTSVYNEQFF. This chain connects TRBV9 to TRBJ2-1; 9 nucleotides agree with TRBD2. The CDR3 is 17 amino acids. V lost 3 bases to trimming and J lost 4 bases; unmatched junction nucleotides: 11. The germline V gene has CDR1 SGDLS and CDR2 YYNGEE.

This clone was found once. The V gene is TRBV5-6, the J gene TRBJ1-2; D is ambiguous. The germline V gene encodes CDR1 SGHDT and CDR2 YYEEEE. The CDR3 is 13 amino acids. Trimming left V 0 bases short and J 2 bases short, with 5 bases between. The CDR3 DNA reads TGTGCCAGCAGCTTGGAACGGAACTATGGCTACACCTTC. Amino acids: CASSLERNYGYTF.

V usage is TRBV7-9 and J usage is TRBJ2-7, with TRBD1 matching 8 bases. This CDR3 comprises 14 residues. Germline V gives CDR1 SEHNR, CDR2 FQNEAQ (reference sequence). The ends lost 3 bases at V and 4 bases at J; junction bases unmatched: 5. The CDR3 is CASSLFTGGYEQYF. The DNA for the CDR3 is TGTGCCAGCAGCTTGTTCACAGGGGGATACGAGCAGTACTTC. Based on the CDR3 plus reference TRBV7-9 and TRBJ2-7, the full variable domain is DTGVSQNPRHKITKRGQNVTFRCDPISEHNRLYWYRQTLGQGPEFLTYFQNEAQLEKSRLLSDRFSAERPKGSFSTLEIQRTEQGDSAMYLCASSLFTGGYEQYFGPGTRLTVT.

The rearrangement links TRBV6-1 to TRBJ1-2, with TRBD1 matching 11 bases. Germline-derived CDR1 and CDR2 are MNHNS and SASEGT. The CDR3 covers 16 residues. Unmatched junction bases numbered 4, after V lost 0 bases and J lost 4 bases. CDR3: CASSEAGQGGLYGYTF. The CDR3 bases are TGTGCCAGCAGTGAAGCGGGACAGGGGGGACTCTATGGCTACACCTTC.

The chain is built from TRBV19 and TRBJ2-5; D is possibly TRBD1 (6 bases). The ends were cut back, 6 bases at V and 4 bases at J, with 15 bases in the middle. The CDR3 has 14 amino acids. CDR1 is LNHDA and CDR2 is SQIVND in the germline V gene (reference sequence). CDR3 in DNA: TGTGCCAGTAGGACGAACGGACAGACAGAGACCCAGTACTTC. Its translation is CASRTNGQTETQYF.

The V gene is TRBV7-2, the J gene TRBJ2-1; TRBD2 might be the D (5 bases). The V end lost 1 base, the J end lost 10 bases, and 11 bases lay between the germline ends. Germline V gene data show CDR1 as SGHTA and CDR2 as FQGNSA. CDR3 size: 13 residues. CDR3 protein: CASSLVGGVEQFF. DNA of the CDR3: TGTGCCAGCAGCTTAGTAGGAGGAGTAGAGCAGTTCTTC.

CDR3 nucleotide sequence: TGTGCCAGCTCTACCCCAGGGTTGTACGGAAACACCATATATTTT. This codes for CASSTPGLYGNTIYF. The chain joins TRBV18 to TRBJ1-3; possibly TRBD1 for D (5 bases). The CDR3 has 15 amino acids. Deletions cut 6 bases from V and 4 bases from J, with 16 bases between. CDR1 and CDR2 (germline): KGHSH, LQKENI.

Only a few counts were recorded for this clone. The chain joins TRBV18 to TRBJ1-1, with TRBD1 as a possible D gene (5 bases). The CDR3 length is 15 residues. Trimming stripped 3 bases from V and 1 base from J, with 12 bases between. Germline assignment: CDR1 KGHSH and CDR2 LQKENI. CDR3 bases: TGTGCCAGCTCACCCAGGCGGGGCCGGAACACTGAAGCTTTCTTT. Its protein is CASSPRRGRNTEAFF.

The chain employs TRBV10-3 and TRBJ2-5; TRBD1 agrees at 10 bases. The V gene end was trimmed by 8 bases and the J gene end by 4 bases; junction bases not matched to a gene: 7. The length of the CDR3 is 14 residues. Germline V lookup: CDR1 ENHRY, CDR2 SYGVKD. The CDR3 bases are TGTGCCATCGCAGCCTGGACAGGGGGAGAGACCCAGTACTTC. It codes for CAIAAWTGGETQYF.

As DNA, the CDR3 is TGTGCCAGCAGTCAGCCAGGGGGGCCTGGGGCCAACGTCCTGACTTTC. Translation: CASSQPGGPGANVLTF. This chain uses TRBV6-7 with TRBJ2-6; a possible D gene is TRBD1 (7 bases). TRBV6-7 is flagged as an ORF with uncertain function. V shed 5 bases and J shed 2 bases, with 13 bases lying between them. The length of the CDR3 is 16 residues.

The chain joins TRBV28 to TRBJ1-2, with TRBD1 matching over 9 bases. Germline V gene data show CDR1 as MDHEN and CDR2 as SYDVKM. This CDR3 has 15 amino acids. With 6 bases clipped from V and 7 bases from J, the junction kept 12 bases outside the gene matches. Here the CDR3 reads CASRAGTGREGGYTF. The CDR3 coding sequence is TGTGCCAGCAGGGCCGGGACAGGGAGGGAAGGTGGCTACACCTTC.